The clone carrying this T cell receptor beta chain was counted ten times or more. The CDR3 contains 16 residues. With V trimmed by 1 base and J by 2 bases, 8 bases remained unmatched. Germline CDR1 reads SGHTA; CDR2 reads FQGNSA. These data are taken from a study of T cells in Graves' hyperthyroidism and ophthalmopathy. Amplification targeted TCR beta CDR3 regions from RNA transcripts. The primer set for the first-round RT-PCR of the TCR CDR3 was HTBI. TCRdb re-analysed the multiplex PCR reads in MiXCR, keeping a single row per CDR3 protein. The sample shows around 530,000 distinct CDR3 sequences, about a sixth of them seen only once.

This receptor was obtained from a woman between 18 and 29 years old with Graves' ophthalmopathy. The V call is TRBV7-2, the J call TRBJ2-7; TRBD1 agrees at 7 bases. The sequencing sample was made of blood. The CDR3: CASSLDRDSPTYEQYF. The CDR3 nucleotides read TGTGCCAGCAGCTTAGACCGGGACAGCCCGACCTACGAGCAGTACTTC.